The rows below give T cell receptor beta chains drawn from one sample of a study of cytomegalovirus exposure and HLA in healthy donors. Data came from immunoSEQ multiplex PCR; TCRdb stores just in-frame clones and leaves some out. There are over 85,000 clones in the sample; 83% occur only once, and 2.6% lies in the top ten. Specimen: PBMCs. Every receptor here comes from a man in his forties in good health and CMV-seronegative. Each CDR3 is given with its conserved first and last residue. D genes are given only for firm matches. A row's size may be missing; if present it is once, few, many or a size class.

clone_size: -; j_call: TRBJ1-2; d_call: TRBD1; v_call: TRBV28; cdr3_aa: CASSPGQGGYYGYTF; cdr3_nt: TGTGCCAGCAGCCCCGGACAGGGTGGATACTATGGCTACACCTTC
clone_size: -; j_call: TRBJ1-2; d_call: -; v_call: TRBV7-8; cdr3_aa: CASVKFAGALSYGYTF; cdr3_nt: TGTGCCAGCGTTAAGTTTGCGGGGGCTCTCAGCTATGGCTACACCTTC
clone_size: -; j_call: TRBJ2-4; d_call: TRBD1; v_call: TRBV11-2; cdr3_aa: CASSSLGQGWAKNIQYF; cdr3_nt: TGTGCCAGCAGCTCCCTAGGACAGGGTTGGGCCAAAAACATTCAGTACTTC
clone_size: -; j_call: TRBJ2-7; d_call: TRBD2; v_call: TRBV5-1; cdr3_aa: CASRTSGGTYEQYF; cdr3_nt: TGCGCCAGCCGAACTAGCGGGGGGACCTACGAGCAGTACTTC
clone_size: -; j_call: TRBJ2-2; d_call: -; v_call: TRBV5-6; cdr3_aa: CASSLRRGRVGELFF; cdr3_nt: TGTGCCAGCAGCTTGAGGAGGGGGCGCGTCGGGGAGCTGTTTTTT
clone_size: -; j_call: TRBJ1-2; d_call: -; v_call: TRBV2; cdr3_aa: CASSESPGGVVLYGYTF; cdr3_nt: TGTGCCAGCAGTGAAAGCCCCGGGGGGGTAGTGTTATATGGCTACACCTTC
clone_size: -; j_call: TRBJ2-3; d_call: TRBD2; v_call: TRBV5-4; cdr3_aa: CASRQSGGAPDTQYF; cdr3_nt: TGTGCCAGCAGACAGAGCGGGGGGGCCCCAGATACGCAGTATTTT
clone_size: few; j_call: TRBJ1-6; d_call: -; v_call: TRBV11-2; cdr3_aa: CASSWTARDSPLHF; cdr3_nt: TGTGCCAGCAGTTGGACAGCGAGGGATTCACCCCTCCACTTT
clone_size: -; j_call: TRBJ2-2; d_call: TRBD2; v_call: TRBV30; cdr3_aa: CAWTAGLGNTGELFF; cdr3_nt: TGTGCCTGGACCGCGGGACTAGGGAACACCGGGGAGCTGTTTTTT
clone_size: -; j_call: TRBJ1-6; d_call: -; v_call: TRBV7-6; cdr3_aa: CASSSDSPLHF; cdr3_nt: TGTGCCAGCAGCTCGGATTCACCCCTCCACTTT
clone_size: -; j_call: TRBJ2-1; d_call: TRBD2; v_call: TRBV29-1; cdr3_aa: CSVRRTSGTYNEQFF; cdr3_nt: TGCAGCGTCCGAAGGACTAGCGGGACTTACAATGAGCAGTTCTTC
clone_size: -; j_call: TRBJ2-7; d_call: TRBD1; v_call: TRBV9; cdr3_aa: CASSPGTATYEQYF; cdr3_nt: TGTGCCAGCAGCCCTGGGACAGCAACCTACGAGCAGTACTTC
clone_size: -; j_call: TRBJ2-7; d_call: TRBD2; v_call: TRBV6-5; cdr3_aa: CASSYSQRGWYEQYF; cdr3_nt: TGTGCCAGCAGTTACTCCCAGCGGGGCTGGTACGAGCAGTACTTC
clone_size: few; j_call: TRBJ2-7; d_call: TRBD2; v_call: TRBV5-1; cdr3_aa: CASSLVDMGLVFHEQYF; cdr3_nt: TGCGCCAGCAGCTTGGTAGATATGGGACTAGTCTTCCACGAGCAGTACTTC
clone_size: few; j_call: TRBJ1-5; d_call: TRBD1; v_call: TRBV30; cdr3_aa: CAWSVPTWDRGPNSNQPQHF; cdr3_nt: TGTGCCTGGAGTGTCCCTACCTGGGACAGGGGTCCAAATAGCAATCAGCCCCAGCATTTT
clone_size: once; j_call: TRBJ2-5; d_call: TRBD2; v_call: TRBV6-1; cdr3_aa: CASSARLAGGPQETQYF; cdr3_nt: TGTGCCAGCAGTGCACGACTAGCGGGGGGCCCACAAGAGACCCAGTACTTC
clone_size: -; j_call: TRBJ2-1; d_call: TRBD2; v_call: TRBV5-1; cdr3_aa: CASSLEVAGAYEQFF; cdr3_nt: TGCGCCAGCAGCTTGGAGGTAGCGGGGGCGTATGAGCAGTTCTTC
clone_size: -; j_call: TRBJ1-1; d_call: -; v_call: TRBV7-3; cdr3_aa: CASSILQGTEAFF; cdr3_nt: TGTGCCAGCAGCATCCTGCAGGGCACTGAAGCTTTCTTT